The next 30 T cell receptor beta chains were all read from a single sample in a study of blood T cell repertoires in COVID-19. The assay was immunoSEQ multiplex PCR, and TCRdb's table has in-frame clones only and misses some. The sample lists more than 150,000 clones, roughly 82% occurring once. The material sequenced was PBMCs or T cells enriched from blood (not recorded which). The receptors were gathered from a man aged 40-49 years who had recovered from COVID-19.

The chain employs TRBV2 and TRBJ1-5; no firm D call. V was trimmed by 6 bases and J by 0 bases, leaving 12 bases between them. Per the germline V gene, CDR1 is SNHLY and CDR2 is FYNNEI. CDR3 length: 15 amino acids. The CDR3 loop is CASRVRSNSNQPQHF. CDR3 nucleotide sequence: TGTGCCAGCAGGGTCCGGAGTAATAGCAATCAGCCCCAGCATTTT.

CDR3 residues: CASSTGLADKFF. The DNA for the CDR3 is TGTGCCAGCAGTACCGGACTAGCGGACAAGTTCTTC. This chain links TRBV28 with TRBJ2-1; 10 nucleotides agree with TRBD2. Germline V gives CDR1 MDHEN, CDR2 SYDVKM. V gave up 5 bases and J gave up 14 bases; unmatched junction bases: 6. The length of the CDR3 is 12 residues.

The gene calls are TRBV5-6 and TRBJ1-1; 10 positions agree with TRBD1. Looked up from germline, CDR1 is SGHDT and CDR2 is YYEEEE. J lost 6 bases, V lost 4 bases, and 6 bases had no gene match. The length of the CDR3 is 14 residues. The CDR3, as DNA: TGTGCCAGCAGCCCGGACAGGGGGGGGGCTGAAGCTTTCTTT. Its protein product is CASSPDRGGAEAFF.

In its sample, this clone was seen a few times. The chain joins TRBV7-3 to TRBJ2-1; D may be TRBD2 (5 bases). CDR1 and CDR2 (germline): SGHTA, FQGTGA. This CDR3 is 15 amino acids long. V was shortened by 2 bases and J by 3 bases, with 11 bases between the two germline ends. The CDR3 is CASSLEGGLYNEQFF. CDR3 bases: TGTGCCAGCAGCTTAGAGGGCGGGCTCTACAATGAGCAGTTCTTC.

The chain couples TRBV5-8 to TRBJ1-3; D gene uncertain. CDR1 and CDR2 (germline): SGHTS, YDEGEE. Trimming cost V 5 bases and J 4 bases, with 13 bases left between them. The CDR3 totals 14 residues. The CDR3 here is CASRVSGSGNTIYF. DNA for the CDR3: TGTGCCAGCAGGGTGTCAGGATCGGGAAACACCATATATTTT.

The chain combines TRBV28 with TRBJ2-7; D uncertain. V was pared by 9 bases and J by 4 bases, with 10 bases between. Germline V CDR1 and CDR2: MDHEN, SYDVKM. The CDR3 has 11 amino acids. The CDR3 DNA reads TGTGCCAGTGCCGGTCCATACGAGCAGTACTTC. Translating it yields CASAGPYEQYF.

This clone was counted between two and nine times. This sequence joins TRBV7-2 and TRBJ1-1; TRBD1 is a possible D gene (5 bases). The V and J ends lost 0 bases and 1 base respectively, with 9 bases between them. Looked up from germline, CDR1 is SGHTA and CDR2 is FQGNSA. There are 15 residues in the CDR3. CDR3 protein: CASSLAGVGNTEAFF. DNA for the CDR3: TGTGCCAGCAGCTTAGCAGGGGTGGGGAACACTGAAGCTTTCTTT.

The chain joins TRBV19 to TRBJ1-4; no clear D gene. The germline V and J ends were trimmed by 3 bases and 6 bases, with 14 bases remaining between them. This CDR3 spans 15 amino acids. The V gene's germline CDR1 is LNHDA and CDR2 SQIVND (reference sequence). The CDR3 DNA is TGTGCCAGTAGTATGGAGGACCTAGTGGATGAAAAACTGTTTTTT. It yields the protein CASSMEDLVDEKLFF.

This chain links TRBV7-9 with TRBJ1-2; maybe TRBD1 (5 bases). CDR1 is SEHNR, CDR2 FQNEAQ, per germline (reference sequence). The V and J ends lost 1 base and 2 bases respectively, with 17 bases between them. This CDR3 spans 17 amino acids. The CDR3 bases are TGTGCCAGCAGCTTAGGGGTTTCCCCTTCAGGGAACTATGGCTACACCTTC. It codes for CASSLGVSPSGNYGYTF.

This clone has only one observation. The chain joins TRBV9 to TRBJ1-2, with D tentatively TRBD1 (5 bases). V lost 6 bases, J lost 2 bases, and 14 bases lay in between. Germline V gene sequence: CDR1 SGDLS, CDR2 YYNGEE. The CDR3 totals 14 residues. Here the CDR3 reads CASTGANTNYGYTF. CDR3 DNA sequence: TGTGCCAGCACTGGGGCTAATACCAACTATGGCTACACCTTC.

The chain joins TRBV6-2 or TRBV6-3 to TRBJ2-1, with D perhaps TRBD2 (6 bases). This CDR3 has 16 residues. Trimming took 5 bases from V and 0 from J, leaving 14 bases between them. Germline V lookup: CDR1 MNHEY, CDR2 SVGEGT. The CDR3 sequence: CASSPWGTYSYNEQFF. CDR3 coding DNA: TGTGCCAGCAGTCCCTGGGGGACTTACTCCTACAATGAGCAGTTCTTC.

The CDR3: CASSGISGRTDTQYF. CDR3 DNA: TGTGCCAGCAGTGGGATTAGCGGGAGGACAGATACGCAGTATTTT. This chain uses TRBV2 with TRBJ2-3; 10 bases agree with TRBD2. Trimming cost V 4 bases and J 3 bases; bases outside gene matches: 4. CDR1 is SNHLY, CDR2 FYNNEI, per germline. The CDR3 contains 15 residues.

The sample holds a few counts of this clone. The chain recombines TRBV7-9 with TRBJ1-3; the D gene is possibly TRBD1 (6 bases). The germline CDR1 and CDR2 sequences are SEHNR and FQNEAQ (reference sequence). Trimming removed 11 bases at V and 8 bases at J, with 10 bases between. This CDR3 comprises 10 residues. The CDR3 here is CAWGGDTIYF. The CDR3 coding sequence is TGTGCCTGGGGGGGCGACACCATATATTTT.

This rearrangement joins TRBV5-5 to TRBJ1-1; no reliable D call. The CDR3 covers 12 residues. The V gene lost 1 base and the J gene lost 10 bases, with 11 bases spanning the gap. CDR1 is SGHKS and CDR2 is YYEKEE in the germline V gene (reference sequence). Here the CDR3 DNA reads TGTGCCAGCAGCTTGCTAGATTTCCCAGCTTTCTTT. The encoded protein is CASSLLDFPAFF. The full variable domain, completed using reference TRBV5-5 and TRBJ1-1, is DAGVTQSPTHLIKTRGQQVTLRCSPISGHKSVSWYQQVLGQGPQFIFQYYEKEERGRGNFPDRFSARQFPNYSSELNVNALLLGDSALYLCASSLLDFPAFFGQGTRLTVV.

The CDR3 DNA reads as TGCAGTGCTAGTCTAGACCCCTACGAGCAGTACGTC. Amino acids: CSASLDPYEQYV. The V call is TRBV20-1, the J call TRBJ2-7; D call uncertain. The germline V gene has CDR1 DFQATT and CDR2 SNEGSKA (reference sequence). The CDR3 loop spans 12 amino acids. Trimming cost V 3 bases and J 2 bases, with 8 bases left between them.

The rearrangement joins TRBV2 to TRBJ2-7; D perhaps matches TRBD2 (6 bases). The CDR3 loop spans 13 amino acids. V was cut by 4 bases and J by 6 bases, with 13 bases left in between. Germline V gene sequence: CDR1 SNHLY, CDR2 FYNNEI. The DNA for the CDR3 is TGTGCCAGCAGTGGAGGTGGAGGGGTCGAGCAGTACGTC. Translated, it gives CASSGGGGVEQYV.

The rearrangement uses TRBV7-9 and TRBJ2-5; 7 bases are a match to TRBD1. Per germline, CDR1 SEHNR and CDR2 FQNEAQ (reference sequence). Trimming at V came to 6 bases and at J to 2 bases, leaving 6 bases not matched to a gene. CDR3 length equals 14 residues. The CDR3 is CASSPGQPQETQYF. CDR3 coding DNA: TGTGCCAGCAGTCCGGGACAGCCACAAGAGACCCAGTACTTC.

V is TRBV2 and J is TRBJ1-2; D might be TRBD1 (6 bases). The CDR3 runs to 13 residues. In germline, CDR1 is SNHLY, CDR2 FYNNEI. V was clipped by 6 bases and J by 4 bases, with 12 bases between them. CDR3 in DNA: TGTGCCAGCAGGGGACAATTAATCTATGGCTACACCTTC. Translated: CASRGQLIYGYTF. The full variable domain, its missing parts supplied by reference TRBV2 and TRBJ1-2, is EPEVTQTPSHQVTQMGQEVILRCVPISNHLYFYWYRQILGQKVEFLVSFYNNEISEKSEIFDDQFSVERPDGSNFTLKIRSTKLEDSAMYFCASRGQLIYGYTFGSGTRLTVV.

The V gene is TRBV7-9, the J gene TRBJ2-3; 10 bases align to TRBD2. Germline CDR1 reads SEHNR; CDR2 reads FQNEAQ (reference sequence). The V gene end was trimmed by 6 bases and the J gene end by 1 base; junction bases not matched to a gene: 4. The CDR3 runs to 15 residues. The CDR3 DNA follows: TGTGCCAGCAGTGTCGGGACTAGCGGCACAGATACGCAGTATTTT. Protein: CASSVGTSGTDTQYF.

The chain uses TRBV7-2 and TRBJ2-3; 9 bases are shared with TRBD2. The V gene end was trimmed by 1 base and the J gene end by 7 bases; junction bases not matched to a gene: 9. The length of the CDR3 is 16 residues. Germline V gene data show CDR1 as SGHTA and CDR2 as FQGNSA. The CDR3 region has the DNA TGTGCCAGCAGCTTAGAATGGTCTAGCGGGATGAATACGCAGTATTTT. Amino acids: CASSLEWSSGMNTQYF.

J is TRBJ1-3 and V is TRBV5-4, with 10 bases identical to TRBD1. Germline CDR1 is SGHNT and CDR2 is YYREEE (reference sequence). Unmatched junction bases numbered 2, after V lost 4 bases and J lost 1 base. The CDR3 spans 15 residues. CDR3 sequence (DNA): TGTGCCAGCAGCCGACAGGGGGCATCTGGAAACACCATATATTTT. This sequence encodes CASSRQGASGNTIYF.

The chain uses TRBV29-1 and TRBJ1-4, with 8 positions matching TRBD1. Germline V CDR1 and CDR2: SQVTM, ANQGSEA. V dropped 6 bases and J dropped 0; count of bases not matched to a gene: 6. There are 15 residues in the CDR3. Here the CDR3 reads CSVGTGTATNEKLFF. CDR3 nucleotide sequence: TGCAGCGTCGGGACAGGAACGGCAACTAATGAAAAACTGTTTTTT.

The chain combines TRBV11-2 with TRBJ2-1; the D gene is possibly TRBD1 (5 bases). V gave up 6 bases and J gave up 10 bases, with 13 bases separating them. There are 12 residues in the CDR3. Germline assignment: CDR1 SGHAT and CDR2 FQNNGV. The CDR3 DNA sequence: TGTGCCAGCAGTCCAACAGGTATCGAGCAGTTCTTC. It specifies CASSPTGIEQFF.

V usage is TRBV5-4 and J usage is TRBJ2-7, with 11 bases lining up with TRBD2. The CDR3 is 17 amino acids. V shed 0 bases and J 0 bases; nucleotides not matched to a gene: 5. Germline V CDR1 and CDR2: SGHNT, YYREEE (reference sequence). Written as DNA, the CDR3 is TGTGCCAGCAGCTTGGGTCCTAGCGGGAGGATCTCCTACGAGCAGTACTTC. Translated: CASSLGPSGRISYEQYF.

This chain joins TRBV7-9 and TRBJ1-2; tentative D call: TRBD1 (5 bases). V was cut by 4 bases and J by 8 bases, with 14 bases left in between. Germline V gives CDR1 SEHNR, CDR2 FQNEAQ (reference sequence). This CDR3 spans 13 amino acids. The chain's CDR3 is CASSSARDRGYTF. Written as DNA, the CDR3 is TGTGCCAGCAGCTCCGCCAGGGATCGGGGCTACACCTTC.

This clone was recorded many times. The J gene is TRBJ1-2, the V gene TRBV4-2, with D tentatively TRBD1 (5 bases). V dropped 3 bases and J dropped 4 bases, with 18 bases sitting between them. From germline, CDR1 is LGHNA and CDR2 YNFKEQ. The CDR3 is 16 residues long. As DNA, the CDR3 is TGTGCCAGCAGCCACCCGCCGGGGGAAGGAGTCTATGGCTACACCTTC. Protein product: CASSHPPGEGVYGYTF.

This clone is a singleton in its sample. The V gene is TRBV18, the J gene TRBJ1-5, with a tentative D call TRBD1 (6 bases). V was trimmed by 3 bases and J by 2 bases, leaving 11 bases between them. Germline V gene data show CDR1 as KGHSH and CDR2 as LQKENI. This CDR3 spans 15 amino acids. In nucleotides, the CDR3 is TGTGCCAGCTCACCGAGTGCAGGGGGCAATCAGCCCCAGCATTTT. This translates into CASSPSAGGNQPQHF.

This clone has just a few counts. J is TRBJ1-4 and V is TRBV11-2; 10 nucleotides align to TRBD1. Germline V CDR1 and CDR2: SGHAT, FQNNGV. The CDR3 runs to 17 residues. Unmatched junction bases numbered 9, after V lost 1 base and J lost 7 bases. The DNA for the CDR3 is TGTGCCAGCAGCTTAGTAAGGACAGGGGGTTACGGTGAAAAACTGTTTTTT. Translating gives CASSLVRTGGYGEKLFF.

This sequence joins TRBV2 and TRBJ2-7; unclear D gene. CDR1 is SNHLY and CDR2 is FYNNEI in the germline V gene. This CDR3 comprises 10 residues. Trimming left V 4 bases short and J 4 bases short, with 2 bases between. The CDR3 coding sequence is TGTGCCAGCAGTGCTTACGAGCAGTACTTC. It translates to CASSAYEQYF.

The V and J genes are TRBV28 and TRBJ1-6, with 8 bases that match TRBD1. Looked up from germline, CDR1 is MDHEN and CDR2 is SYDVKM. CDR3 size: 15 residues. V gave up 5 bases and J gave up 8 bases; unmatched junction bases: 8. CDR3 region: CASSPPTGVYSPLHF. In nucleotides, the CDR3 is TGTGCCAGCAGTCCGCCGACAGGGGTTTATTCACCCCTCCACTTT.